Presented here are 14 T cell receptor beta chains from one specimen sequenced in a study of T cells in Graves' hyperthyroidism and ophthalmopathy. Amplification of TCR beta CDR3 regions used RNA as the template. The TCR CDR3 first-round RT-PCR relied on the HTBI primer set. MiXCR was run by TCRdb on the multiplex PCR reads, yielding one entry per CDR3 protein. The repertoire consists of hundreds of thousands of distinct CDR3 sequences, with roughly a sixth occurring once and the leading ten covering 15% to 20%. The sequencing input was blood. These receptors came from a woman aged 18-29 years with Graves' hyperthyroidism.

Points on this clonotype: Being one base from a much bigger clone, this may be a read error. The chain employs TRBV7-2 and TRBJ2-5; 8 nucleotides align to TRBD2. The V gene's germline CDR1 is SGHTA and CDR2 FQGNSA. This CDR3 has 14 amino acids. CDR3 amino acids: CASSQLAVQETQCF. The CDR3, as DNA: TGTGCCAGCAGCCAACTAGCGGTCCAAGAGACCCAGTGCTTC.

This clonotype was seen many times. CDR3 sequence reads: CASSYTGGETQYF. The CDR3 DNA is TGTGCCAGCAGTTACACAGGGGGAGAGACCCAGTACTTC. This rearrangement joins TRBV12-3 or TRBV12-4 to TRBJ2-5; 8 nucleotides align to TRBD1. Trimming took 4 bases from V and 4 from J; bases not matched to a gene: 2. The CDR3 loop spans 13 amino acids.

The rearrangement links TRBV27 to TRBJ1-6; tentatively, D is TRBD1 (6 bases). Trimming took 8 bases from V and 9 from J, leaving 23 bases between them. This CDR3 is built from 16 residues. Germline lookup yields CDR1 MNHEY and CDR2 SMNVEV (reference sequence). The CDR3 sequence: CASRTGGGPRASPLHF. The DNA of the CDR3 is TGTGCCAGCCGGACCGGGGGGGGCCCTAGGGCTTCACCCCTCCACTTT.

This clonotype was seen a handful of times. For the CDR3, the DNA is TGTGCCAGCAGTTTAGTCAGGGAAGGAGATACGCAGTATTTT. It codes for CASSLVREGDTQYF. The chain links TRBV12-3 or TRBV12-4 to TRBJ2-3; weak D call: TRBD1 (5 bases). This CDR3 contains 14 residues. Trimming stripped 1 base from V and 5 bases from J, with 10 bases between.

This clonotype showed up many times. V is TRBV7-8 and J is TRBJ1-1; D remains ambiguous. This CDR3 comprises 14 residues. Germline-derived CDR1 and CDR2 are SGHVS and FQNEAQ. Trimming shortened V by 0 bases and J by 0 bases, and 5 bases separated the two germline ends. The CDR3 DNA reads as TGTGCCAGCAGCTTAGCTGCCGTGAACACTGAAGCTTTCTTT. Amino acids: CASSLAAVNTEAFF.

This clonotype occurred a few times. This chain uses TRBV20-1 with TRBJ2-1, with D possibly TRBD2 on 6 matching bases. The germline gives CDR1 DFQATT, CDR2 SNEGSKA (reference sequence). The CDR3 has 15 amino acids. Trimming left V 8 bases short and J 8 bases short, with 25 bases between. CDR3 region: CSSLSGGLGSDEQFF. The DNA for the CDR3 is TGCAGTTCCCTCTCCGGAGGGCTGGGGTCGGATGAGCAGTTCTTC.

This clonotype has just a few counts. The chain joins TRBV6-2 or TRBV6-3 to TRBJ2-1, with a possible D match to TRBD2 (6 bases). Germline CDR1 is MNHEY and CDR2 is SVGEGT. Between the trimmed V and J ends, which lost 2 bases and 1 base, there was a span of 12 bases. CDR3 size: 16 residues. CDR3 in amino acids: CASSYPHGGSYNEQFF. CDR3 nucleotide sequence: TGTGCCAGCAGTTACCCCCACGGAGGGTCCTACAATGAGCAGTTCTTC.

The V gene is TRBV7-2, the J gene TRBJ1-1; no clear D. The V and J ends lost 1 base and 0 bases respectively, with 9 bases between them. CDR3 length: 15 amino acids. CDR1 SGHTA and CDR2 FQGNSA come from the germline V gene. CDR3: CASSLDSHMNTEAFF. DNA of the CDR3: TGTGCCAGCAGCTTAGATTCCCACATGAACACTGAAGCTTTCTTT.

This clonotype was counted only a few times. The rearrangement links TRBV2 to TRBJ1-2, with D possibly TRBD1 on 5 matching bases. This CDR3 region has 14 residues. Germline V gene data show CDR1 as SNHLY and CDR2 as FYNNEI. V lost 4 bases to trimming and J lost 8 bases, with 17 bases between them. The CDR3 nucleotides are TGTGCCAGCAGTGCTTCGCAGGGACTCACCGGCTACACCTTC. This gives the protein CASSASQGLTGYTF.

In this sample, this clonotype turned up a few times. The V gene is TRBV27, the J gene TRBJ2-5, with 12 bases identical to TRBD2. CDR3 length: 18 amino acids. In germline, CDR1 is MNHEY, CDR2 SMNVEV (reference sequence). The V segment lost 1 base and the J segment 0 bases; nucleotides outside the gene matches: 6. The CDR3: CASSLFPSGRADQETQYF. In DNA form, the CDR3 reads TGTGCCAGCAGTTTATTCCCTAGCGGGAGGGCGGACCAAGAGACCCAGTACTTC.

The chain links TRBV18 to TRBJ1-6; D gene ambiguous. The CDR3 is 15 amino acids. Trimming removed 3 bases at V and 2 bases at J, with 8 bases between. CDR1 and CDR2 from the germline V gene are KGHSH and LQKENI. DNA of the CDR3: TGTGCCAGCTCACCCGACCCAGCCTATAATTCACCCCTCCACTTT. Translated, it gives CASSPDPAYNSPLHF.

This clonotype occurred a few times. In this CDR3 the conserved last residue, phenylalanine or tryptophan, is missing, so a read error is likely. V gene TRBV6-2 or TRBV6-3 combines with J gene TRBJ2-2; D might be TRBD2 (5 bases). Germline assignment: CDR1 MNHEY and CDR2 SVGEGT. Trimming shortened V by 5 bases and J by 0 bases, and 7 bases separated the two germline ends. The CDR3 length is 14 residues. The CDR3 DNA reads as TGTGCCAGCAGTACGGGGTCGAACACCGGGGAGCTGTTTTCT. It codes for CASSTGSNTGELFS.

This clonotype was detected many times. The chain links TRBV7-2 to TRBJ1-6; 7 nucleotides agree with TRBD1. The CDR3 extends over 15 amino acids. Germline CDR1 SGHTA, CDR2 FQGNSA. V dropped 5 bases and J dropped 7; count of bases not matched to a gene: 8. CDR3 nucleotide sequence: TGTGCCAGCAGCACCAGACAGGGAGGAAATTCACCCCTCCACTTT. Translating gives CASSTRQGGNSPLHF.

As for this clonotype: Since the CDR3 does not end with the conserved phenylalanine or tryptophan, this likely comes from a read error. The genes are TRBV2 and TRBJ1-1; 8 bases are a match to TRBD1. Losses at the gene ends were 6 bases for V and 6 bases for J; bases not matched to a gene: 3. CDR1 and CDR2 (germline): SNHLY, FYNNEI. The CDR3 runs to 12 residues. The CDR3 sequence: CASSEQGAEAFL. The CDR3 DNA reads as TGTGCCAGCAGCGAACAGGGGGCTGAAGCTTTCTTG.